These 21 T cell receptor beta chains share one sample of origin, sequenced in a study of T cells after posttransplantation cyclophosphamide. Using immunoSEQ multiplex PCR, the repertoire was profiled, and TCRdb retains in-frame clones only, with some absent. The sample holds some 17,000 clones, roughly 80% seen once. A marrow graft followed busulfan-fludarabine conditioning, with cyclophosphamide on days +3 and +4. The sample here was CD8+ T cells sorted from PBMCs, taken approximately 2,000 days after a stem cell transplant with posttransplant cyclophosphamide. The receptors shown here come from a female patient in her thirties or forties who received an allogeneic stem cell transplant from a related donor, was CMV-positive, and had no GVHD. Some T cells could come from the graft donor.

The J gene is TRBJ1-2, the V gene TRBV29-1; D ambiguous. Trimming cost V 3 bases and J 2 bases, with 10 bases left between them. Germline V gene lookup returns CDR1 SQVTM and CDR2 ANQGSEA. The length of the CDR3 is 13 residues. This CDR3 is CSVELEVNYGYTF. DNA for the CDR3: TGCAGCGTTGAGCTGGAGGTGAACTATGGCTACACCTTC.

V gene TRBV27 combines with J gene TRBJ1-5; D may be TRBD1 (6 bases). Trimming removed 2 bases from V and 0 bases from J, with 11 bases in between. The CDR3 has 16 residues. Germline V CDR1 and CDR2: MNHEY, SMNVEV (reference sequence). CDR3 loop: CASSLSGGLSNQPQHF. CDR3 nucleotides: TGTGCCAGCAGTTTAAGCGGGGGGCTTAGCAATCAGCCCCAGCATTTT.

Comment on this clone: The sample carries other DNA sequences with the same CDR3. This chain joins TRBV15 and TRBJ2-1; 10 bases line up with TRBD1. The V gene's germline CDR1 is LNHNV and CDR2 YYDKDF (reference sequence). J gave up 5 bases and V 5 bases, and 3 bases lay outside the gene matches. There are 14 residues in the CDR3. The CDR3 nucleotides read TGTGCCACCAGCCGCGGGACAGGGGACAATGAGCAGTTCTTC. Translating it yields CATSRGTGDNEQFF.

The chain combines TRBV7-7 with TRBJ2-2; 9 bases map to TRBD1. J lost 4 bases, V lost 5 bases, and 11 bases had no gene match. CDR3 length: 17 residues. The germline gives CDR1 SSHAT, CDR2 FNYEAQ (reference sequence). The CDR3 protein is CASSIQGASYGTGELFF. CDR3 coding DNA: TGTGCCAGCAGCATACAGGGGGCGAGTTACGGCACCGGGGAGCTGTTTTTT.

The rearrangement uses TRBV19 and TRBJ2-4, with D perhaps TRBD1 (5 bases). Germline values: CDR1 LNHDA, CDR2 SQIVND (reference sequence). CDR3 size: 12 residues. The ends were cut back, 6 bases at V and 4 bases at J, with 7 bases in the middle. In DNA form, the CDR3 reads TGTGCCAGTAGGACAGAGAAAAACATTCAGTACTTC. As protein: CASRTEKNIQYF.

The chain employs TRBV9 and TRBJ1-5; D gene ambiguous. Germline V gives CDR1 SGDLS, CDR2 YYNGEE. Trimming left V 0 bases short and J 2 bases short, with 6 bases between. The CDR3 runs 14 residues. CDR3 nucleotide sequence: TGTGCCAGCAGCGTAGGGCTCCGCAATCAGCCCCAGCATTTT. Translation gives CASSVGLRNQPQHF.

This clone was seen only a few times. The chain combines TRBV9 with TRBJ1-6, with TRBD1 identical over 9 bases. CDR3 length: 15 residues. After removal of 0 bases from V and 9 bases from J, the junction contained 4 bases not matched to a gene. Germline V lookup: CDR1 SGDLS, CDR2 YYNGEE. The CDR3 nucleotides read TGTGCCAGCAGCGTAGGAACAGGGGGCGGTTCACCCCTCCACTTT. Protein: CASSVGTGGGSPLHF.

The gene calls are TRBV11-2 and TRBJ2-7; D unresolved. Trimming pared 1 base from V and 6 bases from J, leaving 7 bases between. CDR3 length: 12 residues. Germline CDR1 SGHAT, CDR2 FQNNGV. CDR3 sequence (DNA): TGTGCCAGCAGCTTAGTTAGTCCCGAGCAGTACTTC. This encodes CASSLVSPEQYF.

The V and J genes are TRBV9 and TRBJ2-6; 10 bases line up with TRBD1. Trimming at V came to 3 bases and at J to 6 bases, leaving 12 bases not matched to a gene. Germline CDR1 is SGDLS and CDR2 is YYNGEE. The CDR3 is 18 residues long. The CDR3, as DNA: TGTGCCAGCAGCGCCGCGGGACAGGGGCTGAGTGTGGCCAACGTCCTGACTTTC. Translation: CASSAAGQGLSVANVLTF.

The rearrangement uses TRBV7-9 and TRBJ1-1; D not resolved. The V gene's germline CDR1 is SEHNR and CDR2 FQNEAQ (reference sequence). V lost 1 base and J lost 7, with 7 bases in between. This CDR3 has 12 amino acids. CDR3 nucleotides: TGTGCCAGCAGCTTAGACTCCGGTGAAGCTTTCTTT. Its translation: CASSLDSGEAFF.

The rearrangement uses TRBV11-3 and TRBJ2-7, with 9 positions matching TRBD1. The CDR3 totals 15 residues. Losses at the gene ends were 5 bases for V and 2 bases for J; bases not matched to a gene: 7. Germline V gene lookup returns CDR1 SGHNT and CDR2 YENEEA. The CDR3 is CASSIGQGTAYEQYF. Written as DNA, the CDR3 is TGTGCCAGCAGCATCGGACAGGGGACGGCCTACGAGCAGTACTTC.

The chain is built from TRBV2 and TRBJ1-1; 7 bases are a match to TRBD1. The J segment lost 1 base and the V segment lost 7 bases, leaving 3 bases of the junction unmatched. The CDR3 is 13 residues long. Germline values: CDR1 SNHLY, CDR2 FYNNEI. The CDR3 DNA follows: TGTGCCAGCACTGGGACAGCGAACACTGAAGCTTTCTTT. The encoded protein is CASTGTANTEAFF.

The chain uses TRBV7-2 and TRBJ2-1; tentative D call: TRBD2 (6 bases). CDR3 length equals 14 residues. The V gene's germline CDR1 is SGHTA and CDR2 FQGNSA. V was clipped by 0 bases and J by 5 bases, with 8 bases between them. For the CDR3, the DNA is TGTGCCAGCAGCTTAGCGGGGGGAAACAATGAGCAGTTCTTC. This translates into CASSLAGGNNEQFF.

V is TRBV9 and J is TRBJ1-2; the match to TRBD1 covers 9 bases. CDR3 size: 15 residues. Germline lookup yields CDR1 SGDLS and CDR2 YYNGEE. Unmatched junction bases numbered 8, after V lost 3 bases and J lost 5 bases. The CDR3 here is CASSAQQGARYGYTF. CDR3 in DNA: TGTGCCAGCAGCGCCCAACAGGGGGCGAGGTATGGCTACACCTTC.

This clone was detected a few times. The V and J genes are TRBV11-2 and TRBJ1-6, with TRBD1 identical over 7 bases. V lost 4 bases, J lost 6 bases, and 6 bases stayed unmatched. The CDR3 is 15 amino acids. The germline V gene has CDR1 SGHAT and CDR2 FQNNGV. CDR3 bases: TGTGCCAGCAGCTCAGACAGGGAAATTAATTCACCCCTCCACTTT. It translates to CASSSDREINSPLHF.

This sequence joins TRBV7-9 and TRBJ1-2; TRBD1 might be the D (5 bases). The germline V and J ends were trimmed by 5 bases and 1 base, with 20 bases remaining between them. This CDR3 region has 17 residues. Germline values: CDR1 SEHNR, CDR2 FQNEAQ (reference sequence). The CDR3 here is CASSDTLGGIGNYGYTF. CDR3 in DNA: TGTGCCAGCAGCGATACCCTTGGGGGGATCGGTAACTATGGCTACACCTTC.

The chain has TRBV2 and TRBJ2-7; 9 bases line up with TRBD1. CDR1 is SNHLY and CDR2 is FYNNEI in the germline V gene. The CDR3 is 15 amino acids. V shed 7 bases and J 6 bases; nucleotides not matched to a gene: 13. The CDR3 loop reads CASTLWTGEGLEQYF. The CDR3 DNA reads as TGTGCCAGCACCTTGTGGACAGGGGAAGGACTCGAGCAGTACTTC.

This sequence joins TRBV12-5 and TRBJ1-2; 10 nucleotides align to TRBD1. The CDR3 loop spans 16 amino acids. Germline V gene sequence: CDR1 LGHNT, CDR2 FRNRAP. The junction had 11 bases not matched to a gene; V was cut back by 6 bases and J by 4 bases. CDR3 sequence (DNA): TGTGCTAGTGGCCATCGACCGGGACAGGGGTTCTATGGCTACACCTTC. This sequence encodes CASGHRPGQGFYGYTF.

The rearrangement links TRBV19 to TRBJ2-1; 9 bases are a match to TRBD2. Germline CDR1 LNHDA, CDR2 SQIVND (reference sequence). The V gene end was trimmed by 4 bases and the J gene end by 5 bases; junction bases not matched to a gene: 9. The CDR3 totals 16 residues. In DNA, the CDR3 is TGTGCCAGTAGTACCTTAGCGGGGGAATCAAACAATGAGCAGTTCTTC. This translates into CASSTLAGESNNEQFF.

This rearrangement joins TRBV29-1 to TRBJ2-7, with 13 bases lining up with TRBD2. This CDR3 spans 18 amino acids. The J segment lost 5 bases and the V segment lost 3 bases, leaving 16 bases of the junction unmatched. The V gene's germline CDR1 is SQVTM and CDR2 ANQGSEA. In nucleotides, the CDR3 is TGCAGCGTTGATGGGTCGACCTCGGGACTAGCGGGGATAAACGAGCAGTACTTC. The encoded protein is CSVDGSTSGLAGINEQYF.

The gene calls are TRBV7-9 and TRBJ2-1, with TRBD1 identical over 9 bases. Losses at the gene ends were 2 bases for V and 0 bases for J; bases not matched to a gene: 11. CDR1 SEHNR and CDR2 FQNEAQ come from the germline V gene (reference sequence). The CDR3 sequence is 19 residues long. Written as DNA, the CDR3 is TGTGCCAGCAGCTTATTGGGACAGGGTGGACCTAGCTCCTACAATGAGCAGTTCTTC. This sequence encodes CASSLLGQGGPSSYNEQFF.